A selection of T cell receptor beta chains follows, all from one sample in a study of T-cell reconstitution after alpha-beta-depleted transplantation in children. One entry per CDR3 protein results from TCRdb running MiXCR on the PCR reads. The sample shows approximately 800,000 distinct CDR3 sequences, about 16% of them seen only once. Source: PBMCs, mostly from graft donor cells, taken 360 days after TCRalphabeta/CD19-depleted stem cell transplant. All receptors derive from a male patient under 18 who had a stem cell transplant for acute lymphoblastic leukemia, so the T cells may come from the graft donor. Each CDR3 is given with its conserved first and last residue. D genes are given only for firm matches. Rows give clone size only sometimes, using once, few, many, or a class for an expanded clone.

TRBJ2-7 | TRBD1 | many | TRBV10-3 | CAISPQGDGPYEQYF | TGTGCCATCAGTCCACAGGGGGACGGCCCCTACGAGCAGTACTTC
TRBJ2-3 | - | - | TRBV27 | CASSLPGGGDTQYF | TGTGCCAGCAGTTTACCAGGAGGAGGAGATACGCAGTATTTT
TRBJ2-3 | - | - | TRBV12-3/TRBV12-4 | CASSHPRTSSTDTQYF | TGTGCCAGCAGTCACCCCCGCACTTCTAGCACAGATACGCAGTATTTT
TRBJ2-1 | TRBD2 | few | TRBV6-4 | CASNSPTSGSRGSYNEQFF | TGTGCCAGCAACTCCCCGACTAGCGGGAGCAGGGGGTCCTACAATGAGCAGTTCTTC
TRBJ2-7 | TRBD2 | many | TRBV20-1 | CSARGLAAYEQYF | TGCAGTGCTCGCGGACTAGCGGCCTACGAGCAGTACTTC
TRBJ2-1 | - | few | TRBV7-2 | CASSGQRSDEQFF | TGTGCCAGCAGCGGCCAAAGGAGTGATGAGCAGTTCTTC
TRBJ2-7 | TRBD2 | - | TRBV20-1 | CSARRTSGLSYEQYF | TGCAGTGCTAGACGGACTAGCGGGCTATCCTACGAGCAGTACTTC
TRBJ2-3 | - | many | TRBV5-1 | CASSLTRDTQYF | TGCGCCAGCAGCTTGACCCGGGATACGCAGTATTTT
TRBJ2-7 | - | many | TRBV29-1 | CSVEGGPSYEQYF | TGCAGCGTTGAAGGGGGCCCCTCCTACGAGCAGTACTTC
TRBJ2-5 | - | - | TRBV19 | CASSLLAGTQETQYF | TGTGCCAGTAGCCTATTAGCCGGGACGCAAGAGACCCAGTACTTC
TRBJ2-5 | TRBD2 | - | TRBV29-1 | CSGSITSGGETQYF | TGCAGCGGCAGCATCACTAGCGGTGGAGAGACCCAGTACTTC
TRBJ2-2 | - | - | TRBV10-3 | CATASHKGTNTGELFF | TGTGCCACCGCTAGTCACAAGGGAACGAACACCGGGGAGCTGTTTTTT
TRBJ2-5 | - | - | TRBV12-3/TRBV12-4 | CASRDTNQETQYF | TGTGCCAGCAGGGACACCAACCAAGAGACCCAGTACTTC
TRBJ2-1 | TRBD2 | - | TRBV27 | CASNLGLAGAGGEQFF | TGTGCCAGCAACCTGGGACTAGCGGGAGCCGGAGGTGAGCAGTTCTTC
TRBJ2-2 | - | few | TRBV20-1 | CSASVLMRGELFF | TGCAGTGCTAGCGTCCTGATGAGGGGGGAGCTGTTTTTT
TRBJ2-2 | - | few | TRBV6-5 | CASSSVQTQNTGELFF | TGTGCCAGCAGTTCCGTTCAGACCCAGAACACCGGGGAGCTGTTTTTT
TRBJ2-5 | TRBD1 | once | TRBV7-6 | CASSLTGMEETQYF | TGTGCCAGCAGCCTGACAGGGATGGAAGAGACCCAGTACTTC
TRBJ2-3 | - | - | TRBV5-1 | CASSPIWGTDTQYF | TGCGCCAGCAGCCCCATTTGGGGCACAGATACGCAGTATTTT
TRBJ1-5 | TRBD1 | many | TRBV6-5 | CASRGTVNQPQHF | TGTGCCAGCAGGGGGACAGTGAATCAGCCCCAGCATTTT
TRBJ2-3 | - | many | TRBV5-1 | CASSLAPRQATTDTQYF | TGCGCCAGCAGCTTGGCCCCTCGACAGGCCACCACAGATACGCAGTATTTT
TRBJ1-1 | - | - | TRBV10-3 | CAILGNTEAFF | TGTGCCATCCTAGGGAACACTGAAGCTTTCTTT
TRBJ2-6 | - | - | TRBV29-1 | CSQGSSGANVLTF | TGCAGTCAGGGGAGCTCTGGGGCCAACGTCCTGACTTTC
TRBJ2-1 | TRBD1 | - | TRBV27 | CASSFFSGTGGLESYNEQFF | TGTGCCAGCAGTTTCTTCTCCGGGACAGGGGGATTAGAGTCCTACAATGAGCAGTTCTTC
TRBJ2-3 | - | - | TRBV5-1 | CASSLFDLVDTQYF | TGCGCCAGCAGCTTGTTTGATTTGGTAGATACGCAGTATTTT
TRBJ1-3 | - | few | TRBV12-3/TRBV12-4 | CASSLGTANTIYF | TGTGCCAGCAGTTTAGGGACCGCAAACACCATATATTTT
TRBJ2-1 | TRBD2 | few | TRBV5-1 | CASSLVTGGPESNEQFF | TGCGCCAGCAGCTTGGTTACGGGAGGGCCGGAAAGCAATGAGCAGTTCTTC
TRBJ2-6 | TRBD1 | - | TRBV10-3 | CAISGRLQGGSANVLTF | TGTGCCATCAGTGGGCGCTTACAGGGGGGAAGTGCCAACGTCCTGACTTTC